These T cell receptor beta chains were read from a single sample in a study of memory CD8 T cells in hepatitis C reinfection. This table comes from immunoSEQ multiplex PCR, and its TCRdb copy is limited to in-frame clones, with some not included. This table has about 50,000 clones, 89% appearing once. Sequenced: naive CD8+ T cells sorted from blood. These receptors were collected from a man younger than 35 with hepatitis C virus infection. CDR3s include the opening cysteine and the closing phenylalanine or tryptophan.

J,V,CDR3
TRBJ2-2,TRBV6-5,CASSYLPNTGELFF
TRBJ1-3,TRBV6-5,CASSPTGGGNTIYF
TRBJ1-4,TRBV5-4,CASSADTTATNEKLFF
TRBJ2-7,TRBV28,CASTHPLSGTDSYEQYF
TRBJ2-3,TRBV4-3,CASSQVVGTDTQYF
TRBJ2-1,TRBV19,CASRQLAGGYNEQFF
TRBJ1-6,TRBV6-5,CASSSGTGPPNSPLHF
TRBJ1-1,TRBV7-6,CASGTGTEAFF
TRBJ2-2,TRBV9,CASSRGTGELFF
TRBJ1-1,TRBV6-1,CASTPGQLNTEAFF
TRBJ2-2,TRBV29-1,CSVAYRSTGELFF
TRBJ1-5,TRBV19,CASSSTAYSNQPQHF
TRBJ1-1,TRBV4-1,CASSQEDRALSTEAFF
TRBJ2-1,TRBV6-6,CASRQDRSSYNEQFF
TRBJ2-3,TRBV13,CASSGQQALGTDTQYF
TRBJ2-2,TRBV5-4,CASSRGPGQENTGELFF
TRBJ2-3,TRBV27,CASGGTAGTDTQYF
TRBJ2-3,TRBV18,CASSPLAGGITDTQYF
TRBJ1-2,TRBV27,CASSTLTGGFDGYTF
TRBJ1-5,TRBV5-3,CARTPRADQPQHF